In its sample, the clone carrying this T cell receptor beta chain was seen once. The antigen remains unidentified. This entry belongs to a study of chemoradiotherapy in HPV16-positive cancers. On the study more broadly: A couple of HPV16-positive patients' cells yielded candidate HPV-specific clones and common motifs.

Assay used: immunoSEQ multiplex PCR; TCRdb lists only in-frame clones, some missing. The repertoire holds about 24,000 clones, with more than 75% as singletons. Study-level points and caveats: Functional assays defining HPV-specific T cells used only two HPV16-positive patients. Candidate HPV-specific clones and E7-related TCR motifs grew in tumor during treatment. In HPV16-positive patients, HPV-responsive T-cell expansion tracked better recurrence-free survival.

The germline gives CDR1 SGHTS, CDR2 YDEGEE. The CDR3 sequence is 13 residues long. Trimming left V 7 bases short and J 3 bases short, with 10 bases between. The origin of this receptor is a human donor with HPV-associated anogenital cancer. Sequencing used blood, obtained from a patient who underwent chemoradiotherapy. The V gene is TRBV5-8, the J gene TRBJ2-2; D uncertain. For the CDR3, the DNA is TGTGCCAGCGTATCTTATTACACCGGGGAGCTGTTTTTT. It is translated as CASVSYYTGELFF.